This T cell receptor beta chain is from a study of CD8+ T cells in alopecia areata. General study results and limits: Patients shared TCRs less clearly than mice did, possibly for HLA-related reasons.

Extracted RNA was reverse transcribed, and the resulting cDNA served as sequencing template. TCRdb keeps only in-frame clones here, not all; method: immunoSEQ multiplex PCR. Of roughly 20,000 clones listed, more than 60% were seen once; the top ten hold roughly 4.8%. Researchers sorted CD4+ cells into CD25+CD127- cells for several patients. In regard to this clone: Its antigen is currently unknown.

J was trimmed by 2 bases and V by 3 bases; bases with no gene match: 0. Germline CDR1 SGHTA, CDR2 FQGNSA. This CDR3 contains 14 residues. The sequenced sample was CD4+ Tregs sorted from blood. The chain has TRBV7-2 and TRBJ2-7, with 11 bases fitting TRBD2. The receptor's source is a human donor with alopecia areata. CDR3 amino acids: CASSFSGGAYEQYF. For the CDR3, the DNA is TGTGCCAGCAGCTTTAGCGGGGGGGCCTACGAGCAGTACTTC.